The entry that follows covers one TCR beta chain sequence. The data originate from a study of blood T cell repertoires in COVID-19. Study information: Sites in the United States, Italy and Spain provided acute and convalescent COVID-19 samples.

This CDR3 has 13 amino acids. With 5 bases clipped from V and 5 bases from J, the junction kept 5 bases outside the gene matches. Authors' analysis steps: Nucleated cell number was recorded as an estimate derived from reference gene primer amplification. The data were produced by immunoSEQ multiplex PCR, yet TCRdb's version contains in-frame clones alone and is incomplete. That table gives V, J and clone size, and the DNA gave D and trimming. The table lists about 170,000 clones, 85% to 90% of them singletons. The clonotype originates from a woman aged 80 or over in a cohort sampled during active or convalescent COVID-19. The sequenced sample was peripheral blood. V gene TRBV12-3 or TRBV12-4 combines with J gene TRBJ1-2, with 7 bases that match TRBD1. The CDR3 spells CASSLTGEYGYTF. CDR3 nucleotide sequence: TGTGCCAGCAGTCTCACAGGGGAGTATGGCTACACCTTC.